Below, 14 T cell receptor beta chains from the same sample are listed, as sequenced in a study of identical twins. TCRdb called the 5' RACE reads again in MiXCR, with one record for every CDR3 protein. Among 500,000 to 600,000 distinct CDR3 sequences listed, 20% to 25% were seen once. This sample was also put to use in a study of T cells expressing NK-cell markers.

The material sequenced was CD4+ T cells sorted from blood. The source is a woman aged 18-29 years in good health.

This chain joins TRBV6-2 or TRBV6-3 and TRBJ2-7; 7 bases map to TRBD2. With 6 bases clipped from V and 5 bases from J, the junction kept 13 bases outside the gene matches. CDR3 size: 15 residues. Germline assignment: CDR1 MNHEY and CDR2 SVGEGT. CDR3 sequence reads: CASRLPGEGRHEQYF. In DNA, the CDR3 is TGTGCCAGCAGACTCCCCGGGGAGGGCCGCCACGAGCAGTACTTC.

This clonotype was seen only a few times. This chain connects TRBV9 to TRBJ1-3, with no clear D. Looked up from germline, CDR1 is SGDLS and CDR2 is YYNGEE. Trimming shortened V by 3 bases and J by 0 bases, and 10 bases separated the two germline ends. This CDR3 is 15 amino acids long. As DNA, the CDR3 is TGTGCCAGCAGCGGTACATCGCTCTCTGGAAACACCATATATTTT. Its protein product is CASSGTSLSGNTIYF. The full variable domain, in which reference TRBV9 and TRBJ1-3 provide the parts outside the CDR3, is DSGVTQTPKHLITATGQRVTLRCSPRSGDLSVYWYQQSLDQGLQFLIQYYNGEERAKGNILERFSAQQFPDLHSELNLSSLELGDSALYFCASSGTSLSGNTIYFGEGSWLTVV.

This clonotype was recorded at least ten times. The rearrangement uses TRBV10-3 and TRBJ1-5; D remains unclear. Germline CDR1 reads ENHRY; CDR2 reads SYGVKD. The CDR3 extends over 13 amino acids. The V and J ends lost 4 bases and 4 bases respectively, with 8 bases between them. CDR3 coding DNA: TGTGCCATCAGTGGGACGGAGAATCAGCCCCAGCATTTT. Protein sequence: CAISGTENQPQHF.

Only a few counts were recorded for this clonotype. The chain's CDR3 is CATVSGTSSYNEQFF. In DNA, the CDR3 is TGTGCCACCGTTAGCGGGACTAGCTCCTACAATGAGCAGTTCTTC. The chain joins TRBV6-5 to TRBJ2-1, with 8 bases identical to TRBD2. Trimming removed 10 bases from V and 0 bases from J; junction bases left unmatched: 8. Germline assignment: CDR1 MNHEY and CDR2 SVGAGI. The CDR3 contains 15 residues.

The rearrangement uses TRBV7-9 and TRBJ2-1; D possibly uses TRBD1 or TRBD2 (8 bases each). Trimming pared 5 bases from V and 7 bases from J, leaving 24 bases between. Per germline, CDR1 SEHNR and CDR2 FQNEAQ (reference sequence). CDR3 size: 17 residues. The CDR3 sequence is CASSPRTGRLASNEQFF. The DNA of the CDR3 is TGTGCCAGCAGCCCCAGGACAGGGAGACTAGCGAGTAATGAGCAGTTCTTC.

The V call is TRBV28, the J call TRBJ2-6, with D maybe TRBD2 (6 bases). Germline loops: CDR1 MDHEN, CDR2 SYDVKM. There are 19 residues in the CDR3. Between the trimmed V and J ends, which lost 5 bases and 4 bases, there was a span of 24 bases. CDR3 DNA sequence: TGTGCCAGCAGTATCCCCGGGACCCTGAGCGGGCTCGGGGCCAACGTCCTGACTTTC. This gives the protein CASSIPGTLSGLGANVLTF.

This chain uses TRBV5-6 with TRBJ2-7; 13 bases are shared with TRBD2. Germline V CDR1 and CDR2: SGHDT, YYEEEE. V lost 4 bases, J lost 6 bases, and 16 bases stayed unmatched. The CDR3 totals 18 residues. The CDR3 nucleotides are TGTGCCAGCAGCCTCGGACTAGCGGGGGTCTTATCCCCCGCCGAGCAGTACTTC. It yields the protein CASSLGLAGVLSPAEQYF. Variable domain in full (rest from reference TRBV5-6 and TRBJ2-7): DAGVTQSPTHLIKTRGQQVTLRCSPKSGHDTVSWYQQALGQGPQFIFQYYEEEERQRGNFPDRFSGHQFPNYSSELNVNALLLGDSALYLCASSLGLAGVLSPAEQYFGPGTRLTVT.

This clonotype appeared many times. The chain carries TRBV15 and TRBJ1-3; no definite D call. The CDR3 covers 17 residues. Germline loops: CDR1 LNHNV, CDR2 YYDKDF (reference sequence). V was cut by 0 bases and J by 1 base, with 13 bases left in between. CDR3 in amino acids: CATSRDLQHRSGNTIYF. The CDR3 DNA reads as TGTGCCACCAGCAGAGATTTACAGCATCGATCTGGAAACACCATATATTTT.

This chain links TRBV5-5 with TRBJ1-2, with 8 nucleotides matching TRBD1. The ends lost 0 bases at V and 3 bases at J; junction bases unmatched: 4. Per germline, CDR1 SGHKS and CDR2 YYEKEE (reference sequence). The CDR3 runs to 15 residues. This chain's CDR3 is CASSLGGQVYYGYTF. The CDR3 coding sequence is TGTGCCAGCAGCTTGGGGGGACAGGTGTACTATGGCTACACCTTC.

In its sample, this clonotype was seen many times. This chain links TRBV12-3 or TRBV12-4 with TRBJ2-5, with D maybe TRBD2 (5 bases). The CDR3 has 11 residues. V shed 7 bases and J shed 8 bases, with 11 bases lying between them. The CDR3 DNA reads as TGTGCCAGCACCTCGGGGTCCACCCAGTACTTC. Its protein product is CASTSGSTQYF.

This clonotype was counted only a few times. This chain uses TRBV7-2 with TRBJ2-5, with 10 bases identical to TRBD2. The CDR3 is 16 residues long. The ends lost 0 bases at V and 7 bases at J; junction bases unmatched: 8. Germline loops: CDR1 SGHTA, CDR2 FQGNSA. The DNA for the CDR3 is TGTGCCAGCAGCTTAGCGTCTAGCGGGGGTGCCAGGACCCAGTACTTC. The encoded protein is CASSLASSGGARTQYF.

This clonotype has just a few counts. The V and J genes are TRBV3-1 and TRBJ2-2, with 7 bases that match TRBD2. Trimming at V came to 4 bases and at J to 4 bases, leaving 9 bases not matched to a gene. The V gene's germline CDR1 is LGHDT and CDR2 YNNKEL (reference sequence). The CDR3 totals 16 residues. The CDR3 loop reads CASSPSGLGGTGELFF. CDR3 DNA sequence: TGTGCCAGCAGCCCCTCAGGACTAGGCGGCACCGGGGAGCTGTTTTTT.

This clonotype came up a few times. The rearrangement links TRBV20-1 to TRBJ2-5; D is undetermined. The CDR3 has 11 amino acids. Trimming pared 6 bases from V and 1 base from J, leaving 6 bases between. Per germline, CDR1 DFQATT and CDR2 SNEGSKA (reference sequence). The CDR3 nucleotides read TGCAGTGCCCAACCCCAAGAGACCCAGTACTTC. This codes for CSAQPQETQYF.

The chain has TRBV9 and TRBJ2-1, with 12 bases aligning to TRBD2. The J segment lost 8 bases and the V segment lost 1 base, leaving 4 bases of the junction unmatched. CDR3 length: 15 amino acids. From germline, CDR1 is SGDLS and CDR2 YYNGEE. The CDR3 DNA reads TGTGCCAGCAGCGTACTAGCGGGGGGGTACCATGAGCAGTTCTTC. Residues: CASSVLAGGYHEQFF.